The rows below give T cell receptor beta chains drawn from one sample of a study of blood T cell repertoires in COVID-19. Method: immunoSEQ multiplex PCR; TCRdb's copy keeps in-frame clones and lacks some. The table shows about 200,000 clones, with approximately 80% occurring only once. The sequencing sample was made of peripheral blood. The source is a woman of 80 years or more with acute or convalescent COVID-19. Both conserved end residues are part of each CDR3. A D gene is named only where the DNA matches it firmly. The listing skips clone size in some rows; elsewhere it reads once, few, many or a size class.

>TRBJ1-1|.|TRBV4-3|.
CASSQGSQMNTEAFF
TGCGCCAGCAGCCAGGGCAGTCAAATGAACACTGAAGCTTTCTTT
>TRBJ2-1|.|TRBV28|.
CASSPKTSLKMEFF
TGTGCCAGCAGTCCCAAGACATCCCTTAAGATGGAGTTCTTC
>TRBJ1-6|TRBD1|TRBV4-1|.
CASSQGTGTYNSPLHF
TGCGCCAGCAGCCAGGGGACAGGGACCTATAATTCACCCCTCCACTTT
>TRBJ2-1|.|TRBV24-1|.
CATSDFERNEQFF
TGTGCCACCAGTGATTTCGAGAGGAATGAGCAGTTCTTC
>TRBJ2-1|TRBD2|TRBV14|.
CASSRLAGGEQFF
TGTGCCAGCAGCCGACTAGCGGGGGGGGAGCAGTTCTTC
>TRBJ1-1|TRBD1|TRBV5-5|.
CASSRVPGQGAEAFF
TGTGCCAGCAGCCGGGTTCCGGGACAGGGGGCGGAAGCTTTCTTT
>TRBJ1-5|TRBD1|TRBV2|.
CASRGQGLGNQPQHF
TGTGCCAGCAGGGGACAGGGTCTGGGCAATCAGCCCCAGCATTTT
>TRBJ2-4|.|TRBV27|.
CASSLRGRWYF
TGTGCCAGCAGTTTAAGGGGCAGGTGGTACTTC
>TRBJ2-2|.|TRBV19|.
CASSTGIAGELFF
TGTGCCAGTAGCACAGGGATAGCCGGGGAGCTGTTTTTT
>TRBJ1-2|.|TRBV14|.
CASSQDSGGPYGYTF
TGTGCCAGCAGCCAAGACTCGGGGGGGCCGTATGGCTACACCTTC
>TRBJ2-5|.|TRBV6-2/TRBV6-3|.
CASSDGSPRETQYF
TGTGCCAGCAGCGACGGCTCACCGAGGGAGACCCAGTACTTC
>TRBJ2-5|TRBD1|TRBV7-2|.
CASSSRGQGWETQYF
TGTGCCAGCAGCTCACGCGGACAGGGATGGGAGACCCAGTACTTC
>TRBJ2-7|.|TRBV15|.
CATSIRGGPGYEQYF
TGTGCCACCAGCATTAGAGGAGGCCCGGGTTACGAGCAGTACTTC
>TRBJ2-1|TRBD1|TRBV3-1/TRBV3-2|.
CASSFNRGVGNEQFF
TGTGCCAGCAGTTTCAACAGGGGAGTCGGCAATGAGCAGTTCTTC
>TRBJ1-4|.|TRBV30|.
CAWSVSGSRGSTNEKLFF
TGTGCCTGGAGTGTTTCGGGGTCTCGGGGATCAACTAATGAAAAACTGTTTTTT
>TRBJ2-4|.|TRBV28|.
CASSAPPRDIQYF
TGTGCCAGCAGTGCCCCGCCCCGGGACATTCAGTACTTC
>TRBJ2-1|TRBD2|TRBV27|.
CASNPGLAAYSSYNEQFF
TGTGCCAGCAACCCGGGACTAGCGGCTTACAGCTCCTACAATGAGCAGTTCTTC
>TRBJ1-2|TRBD1|TRBV5-1|few
CASSLSGQGIYGYTF
TGCGCCAGCAGCTTGTCCGGACAGGGTATCTATGGCTACACCTTC
>TRBJ2-2|.|TRBV7-9|few
CASRMGQNTGELFF
TGTGCCAGCAGGATGGGACAGAACACCGGGGAGCTGTTTTTT
>TRBJ1-2|TRBD1|TRBV4-3|.
CASSQEDRGHGYTF
TGCGCCAGCAGCCAAGAAGACAGGGGGCATGGCTACACCTTC
>TRBJ2-5|.|TRBV7-3|few
CASSLRAGGETQYF
TGTGCCAGCAGCTTAAGGGCCGGAGGGGAGACCCAGTACTTC
>TRBJ1-5|TRBD1|TRBV19|.
CASSSGGLGPQHF
TGTGCCAGTAGTTCAGGGGGCCTCGGGCCCCAGCATTTT
>TRBJ1-1|TRBD1|TRBV11-2|.
CASSLTGVSSEAFF
TGTGCCAGCAGCTTAACAGGGGTGAGTTCTGAAGCTTTCTTT
>TRBJ2-6|.|TRBV12-3/TRBV12-4|.
CASSQSGANVLTF
TGTGCCAGCAGCCAATCTGGGGCCAACGTCCTGACTTTC
>TRBJ1-2|.|TRBV18|.
CASSPPGPTNGYTF
TGTGCCAGCTCACCACCGGGCCCCACGAATGGCTACACCTTC
>TRBJ1-3|TRBD1|TRBV5-4|.
CASSQSGQASGNTIYF
TGTGCCAGCAGCCAGTCAGGACAGGCCTCTGGAAACACCATATATTTT
>TRBJ2-4|.|TRBV6-7|.
CASPENIQYF
TGTGCATCCCCGGAAAACATTCAGTACTTC
>TRBJ1-2|.|TRBV19|.
CASRGGANYGYTF
TGTGCCAGTCGTGGAGGGGCGAACTATGGCTACACCTTC
>TRBJ2-5|.|TRBV7-3|.
CASSYTGLEETQYF
TGTGCCAGCAGCTATACAGGGTTGGAAGAGACCCAGTACTTC
>TRBJ2-2|TRBD1|TRBV19|.
CASSTGGGAGELFF
TGTGCCAGTAGTACAGGGGGCGGGGCCGGGGAGCTGTTTTTT
>TRBJ2-7|TRBD1|TRBV5-1|.
CASSLGTGGSYEQYF
TGCGCCAGCAGCCTTGGGACAGGGGGATCCTACGAGCAGTACTTC
>TRBJ2-2|.|TRBV27|.
CASSLRGANTGELFF
TGTGCCAGCAGTTTACGTGGGGCCAACACCGGGGAGCTGTTTTTT
>TRBJ2-7|TRBD1|TRBV3-1/TRBV3-2|.
CASSRDRGHYEQYF
TGTGCCAGCAGCCGGGACAGGGGCCACTACGAGCAGTACTTC
>TRBJ1-2|TRBD1|TRBV27|.
CASRPRQGAPYGYTF
TGTGCCAGCAGGCCTAGACAGGGGGCCCCCTATGGCTACACCTTC
>TRBJ2-3|.|TRBV27|.
CASSLGRLATDTQYF
TGTGCCAGCAGTTTGGGAAGGCTAGCCACAGATACGCAGTATTTT
>TRBJ1-1|.|TRBV12-3/TRBV12-4|.
CASSLSSPAEAFF
TGTGCCAGCAGTTTATCGTCTCCAGCTGAAGCTTTCTTT
>TRBJ1-5|TRBD1|TRBV4-2|.
CASSQRPTGTGHNQPQHF
TGTGCCAGCAGCCAACGCCCCACTGGGACAGGACACAATCAGCCCCAGCATTTT
>TRBJ2-5|TRBD1|TRBV5-1|.
CASSLSPGGPQETQYF
TGCGCCAGCAGCTTGTCCCCAGGGGGCCCCCAAGAGACCCAGTACTTC
>TRBJ2-5|TRBD2|TRBV10-3|.
CASTSASIAGGGETQYF
TGTGCCTCGACCAGCGCCTCTATAGCGGGGGGAGGAGAGACCCAGTACTTC
>TRBJ1-2|.|TRBV7-2|.
CASSHGMNYGYTF
TGTGCCAGCAGCCACGGGATGAACTATGGCTACACCTTC
>TRBJ1-4|.|TRBV4-3|few
CASSQQGPNEKLFF
TGCGCCAGCAGCCAGCAGGGCCCGAATGAAAAACTGTTTTTT
>TRBJ2-1|TRBD2|TRBV24-1|.
CATSDLSPSGRYNEQFF
TGTGCCACCAGTGATTTGTCTCCTAGCGGGCGATACAATGAGCAGTTCTTC
>TRBJ1-1|TRBD1|TRBV9|few
CASSATGAGGAFF
TGTGCCAGCAGCGCCACAGGGGCTGGAGGAGCTTTCTTT
>TRBJ2-5|.|TRBV28|.
CASSLPGTLETQYF
TGTGCCAGCAGTTTACCTGGGACTCTGGAGACCCAGTACTTC
>TRBJ1-1|.|TRBV6-5|.
CASIATANTEAFF
TGTGCCAGCATCGCGACTGCGAACACTGAAGCTTTCTTT
>TRBJ1-2|TRBD1|TRBV19|.
CASSKRTGSDGYTF
TGTGCCAGTAGTAAACGGACAGGGTCTGATGGCTACACCTTC
>TRBJ1-2|TRBD1|TRBV30|.
CAWTRDRANYGYTF
TGTGCCTGGACCCGGGACAGGGCGAACTATGGCTACACCTTC
>TRBJ1-4|.|TRBV19|.
CASSRAGEKLFF
TGTGCCAGTTCGAGGGCTGGTGAAAAACTGTTTTTT
>TRBJ1-2|.|TRBV18|.
CASSPGGDTNYGYTF
TGTGCCAGCTCACCAGGGGGCGATACTAACTATGGCTACACCTTC
>TRBJ2-5|.|TRBV29-1|.
CSVEDRVVQETQYF
TGCAGCGTTGAAGATCGGGTAGTCCAAGAGACCCAGTACTTC
>TRBJ2-7|.|TRBV21-1|.
CASSSPHWDRDYYEQYF
TGTGCCAGCAGCAGCCCGCACTGGGACAGGGATTACTACGAGCAGTACTTC
>TRBJ2-7|.|TRBV30|.
CAWSVEGGWGSTYF
TGTGCCTGGAGTGTAGAGGGAGGATGGGGAAGCACGTACTTC
>TRBJ2-5|TRBD2|TRBV29-1|.
CSSVGAGETQYF
TGCAGCTCTGTGGGAGCGGGGGAGACCCAGTACTTC
>TRBJ1-1|.|TRBV7-2|.
CASSTGVSGTEAFF
TGTGCCAGCAGCACGGGAGTATCGGGGACTGAAGCTTTCTTT